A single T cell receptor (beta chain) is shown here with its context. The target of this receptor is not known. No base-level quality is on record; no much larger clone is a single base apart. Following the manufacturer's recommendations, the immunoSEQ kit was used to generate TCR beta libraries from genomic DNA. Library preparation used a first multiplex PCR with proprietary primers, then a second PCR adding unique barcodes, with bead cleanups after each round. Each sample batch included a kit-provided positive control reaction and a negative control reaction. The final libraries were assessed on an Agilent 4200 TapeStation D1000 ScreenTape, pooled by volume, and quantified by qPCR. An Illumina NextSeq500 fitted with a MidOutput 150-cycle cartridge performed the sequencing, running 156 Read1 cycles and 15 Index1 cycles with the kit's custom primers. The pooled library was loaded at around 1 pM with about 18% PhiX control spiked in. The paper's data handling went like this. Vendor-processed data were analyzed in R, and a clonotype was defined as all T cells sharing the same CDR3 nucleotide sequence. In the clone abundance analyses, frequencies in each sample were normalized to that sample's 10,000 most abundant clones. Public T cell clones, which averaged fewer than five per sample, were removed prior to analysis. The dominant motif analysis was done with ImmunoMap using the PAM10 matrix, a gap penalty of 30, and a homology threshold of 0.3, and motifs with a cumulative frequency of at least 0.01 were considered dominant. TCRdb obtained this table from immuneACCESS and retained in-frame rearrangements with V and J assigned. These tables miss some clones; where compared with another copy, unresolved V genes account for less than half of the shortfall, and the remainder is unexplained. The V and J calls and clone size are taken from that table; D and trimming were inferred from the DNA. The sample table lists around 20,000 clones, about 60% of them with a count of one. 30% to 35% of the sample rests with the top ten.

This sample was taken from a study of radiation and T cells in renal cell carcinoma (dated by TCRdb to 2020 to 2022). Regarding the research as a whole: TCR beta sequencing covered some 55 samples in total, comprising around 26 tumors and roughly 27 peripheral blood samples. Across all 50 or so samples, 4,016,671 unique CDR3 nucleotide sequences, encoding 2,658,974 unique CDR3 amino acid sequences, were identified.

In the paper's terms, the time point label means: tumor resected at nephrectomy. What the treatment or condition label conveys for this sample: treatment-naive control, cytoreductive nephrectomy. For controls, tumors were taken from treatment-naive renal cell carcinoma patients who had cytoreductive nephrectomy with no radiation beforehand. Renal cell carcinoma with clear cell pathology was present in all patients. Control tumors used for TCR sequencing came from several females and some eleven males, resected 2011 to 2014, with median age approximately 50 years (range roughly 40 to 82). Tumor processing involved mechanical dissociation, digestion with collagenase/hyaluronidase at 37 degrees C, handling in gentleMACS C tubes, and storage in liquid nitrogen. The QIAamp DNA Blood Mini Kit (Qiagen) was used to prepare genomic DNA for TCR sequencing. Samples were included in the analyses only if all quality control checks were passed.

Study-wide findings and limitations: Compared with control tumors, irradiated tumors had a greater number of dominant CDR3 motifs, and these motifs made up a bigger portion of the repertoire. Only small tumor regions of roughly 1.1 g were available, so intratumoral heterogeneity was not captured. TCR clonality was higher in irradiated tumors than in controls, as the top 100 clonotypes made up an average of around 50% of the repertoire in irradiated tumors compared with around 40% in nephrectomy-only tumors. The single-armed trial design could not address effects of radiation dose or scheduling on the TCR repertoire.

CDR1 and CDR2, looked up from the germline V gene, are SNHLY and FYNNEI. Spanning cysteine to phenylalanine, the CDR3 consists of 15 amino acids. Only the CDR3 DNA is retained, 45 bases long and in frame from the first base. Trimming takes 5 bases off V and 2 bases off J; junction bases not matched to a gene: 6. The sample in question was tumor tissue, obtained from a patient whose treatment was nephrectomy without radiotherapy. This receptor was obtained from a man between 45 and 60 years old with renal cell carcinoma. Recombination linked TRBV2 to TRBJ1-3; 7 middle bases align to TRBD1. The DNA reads TGTGCCAGCAGTTTTGACAGGGAACCTGGAAACACCATATATTTT. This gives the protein CASSFDREPGNTIYF.